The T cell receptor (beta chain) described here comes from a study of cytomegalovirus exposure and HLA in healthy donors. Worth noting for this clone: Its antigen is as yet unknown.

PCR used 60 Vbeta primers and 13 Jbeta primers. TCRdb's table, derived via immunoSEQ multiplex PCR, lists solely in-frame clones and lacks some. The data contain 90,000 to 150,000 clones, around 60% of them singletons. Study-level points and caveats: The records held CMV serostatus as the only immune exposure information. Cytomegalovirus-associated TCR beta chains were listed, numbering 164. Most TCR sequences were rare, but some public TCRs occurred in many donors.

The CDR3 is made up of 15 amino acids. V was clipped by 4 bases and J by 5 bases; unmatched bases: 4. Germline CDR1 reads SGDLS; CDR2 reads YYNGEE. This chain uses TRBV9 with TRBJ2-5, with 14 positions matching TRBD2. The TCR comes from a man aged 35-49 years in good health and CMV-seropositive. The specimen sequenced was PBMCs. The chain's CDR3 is CASSPGLAGVETQYF. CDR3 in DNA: TGTGCCAGCAGCCCGGGACTAGCGGGAGTGGAGACCCAGTACTTC.